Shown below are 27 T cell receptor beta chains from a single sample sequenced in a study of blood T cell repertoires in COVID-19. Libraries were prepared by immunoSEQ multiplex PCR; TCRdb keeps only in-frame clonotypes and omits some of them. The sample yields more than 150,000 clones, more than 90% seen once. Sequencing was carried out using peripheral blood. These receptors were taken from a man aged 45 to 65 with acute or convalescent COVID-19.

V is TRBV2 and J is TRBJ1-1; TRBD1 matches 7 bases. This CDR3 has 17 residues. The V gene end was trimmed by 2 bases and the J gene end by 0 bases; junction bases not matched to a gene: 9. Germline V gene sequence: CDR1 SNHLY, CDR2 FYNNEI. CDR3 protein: CASSEKVGQPMNTEAFF. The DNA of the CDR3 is TGTGCCAGCAGTGAAAAGGTGGGACAGCCCATGAACACTGAAGCTTTCTTT.

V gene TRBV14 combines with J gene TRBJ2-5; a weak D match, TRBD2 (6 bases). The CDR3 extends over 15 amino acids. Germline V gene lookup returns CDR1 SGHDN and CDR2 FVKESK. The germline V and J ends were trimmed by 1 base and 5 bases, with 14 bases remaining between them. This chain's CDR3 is CASSQARGTWETQYF. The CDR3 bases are TGTGCCAGCAGCCAAGCCCGGGGGACCTGGGAGACCCAGTACTTC.

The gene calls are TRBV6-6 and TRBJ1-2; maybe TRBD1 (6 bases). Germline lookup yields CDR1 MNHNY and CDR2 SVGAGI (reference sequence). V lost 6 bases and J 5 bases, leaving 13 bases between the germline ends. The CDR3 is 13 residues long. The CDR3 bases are TGTGCCAGCAGACTCGGACAGCCATATGGCTACACCTTC. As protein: CASRLGQPYGYTF.

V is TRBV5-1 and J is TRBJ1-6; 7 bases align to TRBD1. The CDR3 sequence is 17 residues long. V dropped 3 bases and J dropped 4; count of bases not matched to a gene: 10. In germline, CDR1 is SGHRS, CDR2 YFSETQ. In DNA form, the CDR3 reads TGCGCCAGCAGCTCCGGCGTCACAGGGGATTATAATTCACCCCTCCACTTT. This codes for CASSSGVTGDYNSPLHF. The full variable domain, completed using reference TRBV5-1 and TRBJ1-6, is KAGVTQTPRYLIKTRGQQVTLSCSPISGHRSVSWYQQTPGQGLQFLFEYFSETQRNKGNFPGRFSGRQFSNSRSEMNVSTLELGDSALYLCASSSGVTGDYNSPLHFGNGTRLTVT.

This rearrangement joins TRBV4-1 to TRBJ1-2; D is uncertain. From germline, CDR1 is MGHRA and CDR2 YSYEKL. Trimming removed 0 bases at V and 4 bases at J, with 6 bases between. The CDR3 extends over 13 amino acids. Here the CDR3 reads CASSQEHIYGYTF. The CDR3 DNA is TGCGCCAGCAGCCAAGAACACATCTATGGCTACACCTTC.

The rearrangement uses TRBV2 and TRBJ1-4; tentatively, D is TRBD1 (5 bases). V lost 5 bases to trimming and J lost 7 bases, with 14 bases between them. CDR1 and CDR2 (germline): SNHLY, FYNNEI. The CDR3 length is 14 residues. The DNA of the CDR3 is TGTGCCAGCAGTTACCGGGACTTTGTTGAAAAACTGTTTTTT. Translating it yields CASSYRDFVEKLFF.

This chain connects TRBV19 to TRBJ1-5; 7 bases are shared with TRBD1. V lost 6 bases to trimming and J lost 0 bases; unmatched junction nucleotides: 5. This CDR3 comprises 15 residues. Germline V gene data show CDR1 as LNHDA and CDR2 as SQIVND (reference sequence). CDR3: CASRMGQNSNQPQHF. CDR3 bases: TGTGCCAGTAGAATGGGACAGAATAGCAATCAGCCCCAGCATTTT.

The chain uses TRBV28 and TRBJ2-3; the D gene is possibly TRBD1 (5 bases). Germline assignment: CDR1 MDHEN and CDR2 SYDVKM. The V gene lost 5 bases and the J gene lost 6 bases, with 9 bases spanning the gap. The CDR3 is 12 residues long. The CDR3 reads CASSRQFDTQYF. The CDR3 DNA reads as TGTGCCAGCAGTCGACAGTTTGATACGCAGTATTTT. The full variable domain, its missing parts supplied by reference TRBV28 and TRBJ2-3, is DVKVTQSSRYLVKRTGEKVFLECVQDMDHENMFWYRQDPGLGLRLIYFSYDVKMKEKGDIPEGYSVSREKKERFSLILESASTNQTSMYLCASSRQFDTQYFGPGTRLTVL.

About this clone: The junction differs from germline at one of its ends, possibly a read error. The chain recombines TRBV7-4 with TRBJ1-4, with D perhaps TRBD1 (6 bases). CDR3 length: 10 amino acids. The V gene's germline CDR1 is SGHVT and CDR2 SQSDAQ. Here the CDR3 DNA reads TGTGCCAGCAGCTACCTGGACCAGGGGTTT. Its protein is CASSYLDQGF.

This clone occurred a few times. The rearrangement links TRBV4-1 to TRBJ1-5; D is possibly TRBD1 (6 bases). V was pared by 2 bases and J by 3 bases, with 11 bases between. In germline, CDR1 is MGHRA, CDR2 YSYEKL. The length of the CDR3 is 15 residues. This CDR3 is CASSQSRDTNQPQHF. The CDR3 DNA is TGCGCCAGCAGCCAATCCCGGGACACCAATCAGCCCCAGCATTTT.

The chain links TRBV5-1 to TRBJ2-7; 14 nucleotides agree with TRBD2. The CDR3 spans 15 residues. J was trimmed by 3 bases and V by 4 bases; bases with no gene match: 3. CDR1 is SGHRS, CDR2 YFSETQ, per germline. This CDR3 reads CASSLGTSGSYEQYF. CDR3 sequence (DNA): TGCGCCAGCAGCCTAGGGACTAGCGGGAGCTACGAGCAGTACTTC.

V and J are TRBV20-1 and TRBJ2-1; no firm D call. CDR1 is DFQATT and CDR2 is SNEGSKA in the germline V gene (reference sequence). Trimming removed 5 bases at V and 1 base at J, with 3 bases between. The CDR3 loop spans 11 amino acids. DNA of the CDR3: TGCAGTGCTTCGTCCTACAATGAGCAGTTCTTC. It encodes CSASSYNEQFF.

CDR3 protein: CASSLFYPFGGQGNQPQHF. The CDR3 DNA is TGTGCCAGCAGTTTATTCTACCCCTTCGGGGGACAGGGCAATCAGCCCCAGCATTTT. The chain recombines TRBV27 with TRBJ1-5; 8 bases fit TRBD1. Trimming at V came to 1 base and at J to 2 bases, leaving 13 bases not matched to a gene. The CDR3 totals 19 residues. Germline V gene data show CDR1 as MNHEY and CDR2 as SMNVEV (reference sequence).

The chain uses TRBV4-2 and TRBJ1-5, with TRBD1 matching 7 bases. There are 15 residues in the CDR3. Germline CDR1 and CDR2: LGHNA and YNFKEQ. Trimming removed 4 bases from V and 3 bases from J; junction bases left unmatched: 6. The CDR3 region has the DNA TGTGCCAGCAGCCGCCAGACAGGGACCAATCAGCCCCAGCATTTT. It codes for CASSRQTGTNQPQHF.

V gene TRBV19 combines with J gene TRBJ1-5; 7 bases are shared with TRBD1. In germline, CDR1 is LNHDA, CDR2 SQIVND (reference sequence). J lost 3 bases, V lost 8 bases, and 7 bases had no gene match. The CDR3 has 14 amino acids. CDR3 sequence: CASSWDSTNQPQHF. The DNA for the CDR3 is TGTGCCAGTTCCTGGGACAGCACCAATCAGCCCCAGCATTTT.

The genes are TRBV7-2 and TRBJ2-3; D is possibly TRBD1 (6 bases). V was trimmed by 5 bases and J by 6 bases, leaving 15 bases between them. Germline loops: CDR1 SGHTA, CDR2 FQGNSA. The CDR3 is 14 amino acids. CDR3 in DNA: TGTGCCAGCAGCCAAGCTTGGGGGCGGGATACGCAGTATTTT. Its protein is CASSQAWGRDTQYF.

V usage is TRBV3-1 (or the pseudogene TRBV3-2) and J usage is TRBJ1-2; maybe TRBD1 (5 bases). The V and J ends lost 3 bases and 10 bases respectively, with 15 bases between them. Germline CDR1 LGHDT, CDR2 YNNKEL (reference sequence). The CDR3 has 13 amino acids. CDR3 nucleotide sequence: TGTGCCAGCAGCCAGCGGGGGGGGGATGACTACACCTTC. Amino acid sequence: CASSQRGGDDYTF.

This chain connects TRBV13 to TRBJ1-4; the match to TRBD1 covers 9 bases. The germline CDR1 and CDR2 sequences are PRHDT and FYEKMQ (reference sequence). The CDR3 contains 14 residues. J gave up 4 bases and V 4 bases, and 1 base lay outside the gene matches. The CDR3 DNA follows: TGTGCCAGCAGCTACAGGGGGCTTAATGAAAAACTGTTTTTT. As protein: CASSYRGLNEKLFF.

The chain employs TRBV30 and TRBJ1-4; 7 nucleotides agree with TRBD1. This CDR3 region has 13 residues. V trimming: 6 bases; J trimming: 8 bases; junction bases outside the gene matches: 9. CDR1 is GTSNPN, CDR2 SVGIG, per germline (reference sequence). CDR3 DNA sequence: TGTGCCTGTGACAGGGCCCGGGGCGAAAAACTGTTTTTT. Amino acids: CACDRARGEKLFF.

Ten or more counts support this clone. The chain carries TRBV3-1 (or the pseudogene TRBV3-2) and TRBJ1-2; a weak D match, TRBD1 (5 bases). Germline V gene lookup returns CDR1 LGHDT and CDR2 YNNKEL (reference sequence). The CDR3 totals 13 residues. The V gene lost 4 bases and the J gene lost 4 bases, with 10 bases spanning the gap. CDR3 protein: CASSPGHPYGYTF. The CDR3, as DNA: TGTGCCAGCAGCCCCGGACATCCCTATGGCTACACCTTC.

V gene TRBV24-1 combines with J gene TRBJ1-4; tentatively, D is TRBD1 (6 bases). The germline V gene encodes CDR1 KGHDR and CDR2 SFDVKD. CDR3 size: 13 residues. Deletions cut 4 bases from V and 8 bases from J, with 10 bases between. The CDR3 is CATSDTGREKLFF. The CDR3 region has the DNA TGTGCCACCAGTGACACAGGGCGGGAAAAACTGTTTTTT.

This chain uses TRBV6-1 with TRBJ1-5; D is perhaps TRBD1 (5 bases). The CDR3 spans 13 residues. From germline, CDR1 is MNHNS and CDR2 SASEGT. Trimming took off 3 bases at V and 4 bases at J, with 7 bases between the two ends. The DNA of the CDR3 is TGTGCCAGCAGTGACAGGGAAAATCAGCCCCAGCATTTT. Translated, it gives CASSDRENQPQHF.

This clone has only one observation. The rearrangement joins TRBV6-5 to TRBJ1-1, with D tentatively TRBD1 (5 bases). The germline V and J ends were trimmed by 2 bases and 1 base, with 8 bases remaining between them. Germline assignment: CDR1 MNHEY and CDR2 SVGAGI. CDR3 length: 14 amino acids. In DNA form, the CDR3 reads TGTGCCAGCAGTTACGCCACAGGGAACACTGAAGCTTTCTTT. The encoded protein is CASSYATGNTEAFF.

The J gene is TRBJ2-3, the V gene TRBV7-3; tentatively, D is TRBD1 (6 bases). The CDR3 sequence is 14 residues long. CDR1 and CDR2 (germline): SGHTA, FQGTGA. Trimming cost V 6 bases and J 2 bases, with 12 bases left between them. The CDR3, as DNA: TGTGCCAGCAGGACAGGACCAAACACAGATACGCAGTATTTT. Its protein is CASRTGPNTDTQYF.

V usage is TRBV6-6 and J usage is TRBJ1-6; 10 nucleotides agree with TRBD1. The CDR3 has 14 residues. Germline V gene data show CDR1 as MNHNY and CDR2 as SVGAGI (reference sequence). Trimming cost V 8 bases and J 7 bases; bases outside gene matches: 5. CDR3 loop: CASRSGQGNSPLHF. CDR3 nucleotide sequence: TGTGCCAGCCGTTCGGGACAGGGGAATTCACCCCTCCACTTT.

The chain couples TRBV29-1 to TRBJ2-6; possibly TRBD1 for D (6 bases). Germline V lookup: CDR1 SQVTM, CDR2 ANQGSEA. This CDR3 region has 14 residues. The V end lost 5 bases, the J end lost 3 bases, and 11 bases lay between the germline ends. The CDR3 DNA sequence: TGCAGCGTTCTTGGGGGCGGTGGGGCCAACGTCCTGACTTTC. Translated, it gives CSVLGGGGANVLTF.

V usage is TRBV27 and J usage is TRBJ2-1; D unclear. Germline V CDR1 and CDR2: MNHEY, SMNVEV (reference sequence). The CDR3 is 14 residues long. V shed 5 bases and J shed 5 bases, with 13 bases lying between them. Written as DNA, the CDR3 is TGTGCCAGCAGTCCATCTCCCAGAAACAATGAGCAGTTCTTC. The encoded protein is CASSPSPRNNEQFF.